This entry describes one T cell receptor (beta chain). The data were taken from a study of blood T cell repertoires in COVID-19. Clones were sequenced by immunoSEQ multiplex PCR, and TCRdb holds only the in-frame ones, with some missing. Here the sample spans roughly 250,000 clones, roughly four fifths being singletons. The sample taken for sequencing was peripheral blood. This TCR derives from a middle-aged man with active or convalescent COVID-19.

The CDR3 reads CASSFRDRDPYNEQFF. The CDR3, as DNA: TGTGCCAGCAGCTTCCGGGACAGGGACCCCTACAATGAGCAGTTCTTC. This chain joins TRBV7-8 and TRBJ2-1; 9 bases map to TRBD1. The CDR3 covers 16 residues. Per germline, CDR1 SGHVS and CDR2 FQNEAQ. The V segment lost 3 bases and the J segment 2 bases; nucleotides outside the gene matches: 5.